This entry lists 6 T cell receptor beta chains sequenced from one sample in a study of OX40 agonist ivuxolimab in advanced cancers. Repertoires were generated with immunoSEQ multiplex PCR, while TCRdb's copy carries only in-frame clones and drops some. The table shows roughly 6,700 clones, with about 70% occurring only once. The specimen comprised CD4+ or CD8+ T cells sorted from blood, sampled in a trial of the OX40 agonist ivuxolimab. The receptors were sampled from an adult with an advanced solid tumor such as melanoma, head and neck, liver or kidney cancer.

This rearrangement joins TRBV11-2 to TRBJ2-7, with D unclear. The V end was cut by 2 bases, the J end by 0 bases, with 5 bases between. CDR1 is SGHAT, CDR2 FQNNGV, per germline. This CDR3 is built from 13 residues. CDR3 sequence reads: CASSLQSSYEQYF. CDR3 DNA: TGTGCCAGCAGCTTACAGTCCTCCTACGAGCAGTACTTC. The full variable domain, in which reference TRBV11-2 and TRBJ2-7 provide the parts outside the CDR3, is EAGVAQSPRYKIIEKRQSVAFWCNPISGHATLYWYQQILGQGPKLLIQFQNNGVVDDSQLPKDRFSAERLKGVDSTLKIQPAKLEDSAVYLCASSLQSSYEQYFGPGTRLTVT.

The chain joins TRBV14 to TRBJ1-4; 7 bases are a match to TRBD1. Germline loops: CDR1 SGHDN, CDR2 FVKESK. The ends lost 2 bases at V and 6 bases at J; junction bases unmatched: 6. The CDR3 loop spans 15 amino acids. The CDR3 is CASSQRPRGDEKLFF. Written as DNA, the CDR3 is TGTGCCAGCAGCCAACGGCCCAGGGGGGATGAAAAACTGTTTTTT.

The chain employs TRBV7-7 and TRBJ2-6; no reliable D call. Trimming took off 5 bases at V and 5 bases at J, with 19 bases between the two ends. Germline assignment: CDR1 SSHAT and CDR2 FNYEAQ (reference sequence). The CDR3 has 17 amino acids. The CDR3 nucleotides are TGTGCCAGCAGCAACTGCAGGCCACAAAGTCGGGCCAACGTCCTGACTTTC. This codes for CASSNCRPQSRANVLTF.

This clone was counted between two and nine times. J is TRBJ1-1 and V is TRBV15; D unclear. Germline CDR1 and CDR2: LNHNV and YYDKDF (reference sequence). This CDR3 is 16 amino acids long. Between the trimmed V and J ends, which lost 1 base and 0 bases, there was a span of 12 bases. Here the CDR3 reads CATSRGVSYMNTEAFF. The CDR3 DNA follows: TGTGCCACCAGCAGAGGGGTATCCTACATGAACACTGAAGCTTTCTTT.

The J gene is TRBJ1-4, the V gene TRBV2, with TRBD1 matching 7 bases. The CDR3 spans 16 residues. Trimming cost V 3 bases and J 6 bases; bases outside gene matches: 10. Germline CDR1 SNHLY, CDR2 FYNNEI. The CDR3 DNA follows: TGTGCCAGCAGTGATATACGGGACAGTCTCGATGAAAAACTGTTTTTT. Protein product: CASSDIRDSLDEKLFF.

The V and J genes are TRBV15 and TRBJ2-1; weak D call: TRBD2 (6 bases). From germline, CDR1 is LNHNV and CDR2 YYDKDF (reference sequence). Trimming cost V 6 bases and J 4 bases, with 16 bases left between them. This CDR3 has 15 amino acids. CDR3 loop: CATRPGTADYNEQFF. The CDR3 nucleotides are TGTGCCACCAGGCCTGGGACTGCGGATTACAATGAGCAGTTCTTC.